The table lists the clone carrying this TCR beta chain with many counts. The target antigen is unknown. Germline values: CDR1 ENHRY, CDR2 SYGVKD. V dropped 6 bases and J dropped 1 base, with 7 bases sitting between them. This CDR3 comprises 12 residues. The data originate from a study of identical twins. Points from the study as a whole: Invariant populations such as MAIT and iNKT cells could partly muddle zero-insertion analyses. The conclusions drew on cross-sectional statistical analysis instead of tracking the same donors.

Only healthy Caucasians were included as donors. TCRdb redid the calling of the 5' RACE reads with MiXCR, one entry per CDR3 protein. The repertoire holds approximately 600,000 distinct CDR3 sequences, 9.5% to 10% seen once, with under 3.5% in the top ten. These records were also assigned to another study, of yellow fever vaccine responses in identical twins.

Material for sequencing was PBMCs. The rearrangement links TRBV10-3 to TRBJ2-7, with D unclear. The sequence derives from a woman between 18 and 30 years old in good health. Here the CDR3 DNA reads TGTGCCATCAGCCCAGATTCCTACGAGCAGTACTTC. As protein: CAISPDSYEQYF.